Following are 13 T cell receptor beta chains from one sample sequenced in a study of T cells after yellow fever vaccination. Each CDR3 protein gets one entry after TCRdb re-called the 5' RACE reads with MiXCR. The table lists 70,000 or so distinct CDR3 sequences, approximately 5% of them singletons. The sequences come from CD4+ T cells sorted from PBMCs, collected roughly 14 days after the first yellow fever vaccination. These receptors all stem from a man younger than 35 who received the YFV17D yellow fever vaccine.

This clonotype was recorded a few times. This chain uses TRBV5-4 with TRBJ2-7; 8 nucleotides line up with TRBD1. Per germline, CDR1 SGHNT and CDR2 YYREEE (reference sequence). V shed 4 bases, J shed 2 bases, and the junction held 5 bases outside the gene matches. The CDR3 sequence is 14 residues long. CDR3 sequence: CASSNGQGTYEQYV. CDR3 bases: TGTGCCAGCAGCAACGGACAGGGAACCTACGAGCAGTACGTC.

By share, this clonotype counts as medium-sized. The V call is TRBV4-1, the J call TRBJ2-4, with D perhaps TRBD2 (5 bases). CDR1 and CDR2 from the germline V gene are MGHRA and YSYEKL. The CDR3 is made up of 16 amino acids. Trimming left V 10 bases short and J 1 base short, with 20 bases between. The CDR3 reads CATSGAGFLAKNIQYF. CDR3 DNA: TGCGCCACCTCGGGTGCGGGCTTTCTGGCCAAAAACATTCAGTACTTC.

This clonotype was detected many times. DNA for the CDR3: TGTGCCAGCAGGACTAGCGGGGGCCATGGGGGAGAGACCCAGTACTTC. It codes for CASRTSGGHGGETQYF. V usage is TRBV6-1 and J usage is TRBJ2-5; TRBD2 matches 12 bases. The J segment lost 4 bases and the V segment lost 6 bases, leaving 9 bases of the junction unmatched. From germline, CDR1 is MNHNS and CDR2 SASEGT. This CDR3 is 16 amino acids long.

The CDR3 loop reads CASSHLAGTGGEDTQYF. CDR3 DNA: TGTGCCAGCAGCCATCTCGCCGGGACAGGGGGCGAAGATACGCAGTATTTT. The chain is built from TRBV3-1 and TRBJ2-3; 12 nucleotides align to TRBD1. The CDR3 covers 17 residues. CDR1 and CDR2 (germline): LGHDT, YNNKEL (reference sequence). J gave up 5 bases and V 3 bases, and 9 bases lay outside the gene matches.

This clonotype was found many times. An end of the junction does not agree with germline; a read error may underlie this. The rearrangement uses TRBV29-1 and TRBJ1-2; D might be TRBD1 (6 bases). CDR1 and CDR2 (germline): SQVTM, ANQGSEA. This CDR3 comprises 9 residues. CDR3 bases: TGCAGCGTTGACGGACAGCCTCTCTTC. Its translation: CSVDGQPLF.

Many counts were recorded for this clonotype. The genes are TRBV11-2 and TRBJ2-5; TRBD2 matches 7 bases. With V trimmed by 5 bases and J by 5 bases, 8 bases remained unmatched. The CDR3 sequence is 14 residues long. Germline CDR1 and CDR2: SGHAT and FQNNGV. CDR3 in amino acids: CASSPRVGGETQYF. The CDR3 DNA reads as TGTGCCAGCAGCCCCCGGGTGGGAGGGGAGACCCAGTACTTC.

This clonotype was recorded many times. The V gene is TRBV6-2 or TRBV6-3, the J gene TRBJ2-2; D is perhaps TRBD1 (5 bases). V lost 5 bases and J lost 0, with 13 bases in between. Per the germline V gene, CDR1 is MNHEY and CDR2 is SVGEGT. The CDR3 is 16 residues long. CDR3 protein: CASSLRQTTNTGELFF. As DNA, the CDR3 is TGTGCCAGCAGTCTCAGACAGACCACGAACACCGGGGAGCTGTTTTTT.

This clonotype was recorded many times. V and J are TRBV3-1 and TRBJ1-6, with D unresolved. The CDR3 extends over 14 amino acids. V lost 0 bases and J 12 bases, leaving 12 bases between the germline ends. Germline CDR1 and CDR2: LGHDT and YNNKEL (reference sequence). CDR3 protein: CASSQEGVGGPLHF. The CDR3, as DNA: TGTGCCAGCAGCCAAGAAGGAGTTGGAGGACCCCTCCACTTT.

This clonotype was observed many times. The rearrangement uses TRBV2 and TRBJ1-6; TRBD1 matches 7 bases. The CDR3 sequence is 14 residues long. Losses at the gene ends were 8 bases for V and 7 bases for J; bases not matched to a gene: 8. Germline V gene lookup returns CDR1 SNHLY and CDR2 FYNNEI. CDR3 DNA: TGTGCCAGCGGGGGACAGTCTGAAAATTCACCCCTCCACTTT. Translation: CASGGQSENSPLHF.

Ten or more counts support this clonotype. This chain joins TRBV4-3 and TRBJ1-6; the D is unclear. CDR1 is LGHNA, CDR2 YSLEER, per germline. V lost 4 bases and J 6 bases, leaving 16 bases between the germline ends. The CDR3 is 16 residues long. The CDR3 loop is CASSRRAVNINSPLHF. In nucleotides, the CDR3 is TGCGCCAGCAGCCGTAGAGCGGTAAACATTAATTCACCCCTCCACTTT.

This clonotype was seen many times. CDR3 DNA sequence: TGTGCCAGCAGCTCGACAGGGTCCCCTTACGAGCAGTACGTC. The encoded protein is CASSSTGSPYEQYV. J is TRBJ2-7 and V is TRBV6-1; 7 nucleotides align to TRBD1. The V gene end was trimmed by 6 bases and the J gene end by 4 bases; junction bases not matched to a gene: 9. CDR1 is MNHNS, CDR2 SASEGT, per germline. The CDR3 is made up of 14 amino acids.

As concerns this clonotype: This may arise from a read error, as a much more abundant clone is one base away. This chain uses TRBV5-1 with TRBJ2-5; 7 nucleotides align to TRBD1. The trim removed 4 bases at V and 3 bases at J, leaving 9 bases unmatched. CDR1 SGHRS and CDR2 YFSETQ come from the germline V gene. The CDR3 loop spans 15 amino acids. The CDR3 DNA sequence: TGCGCCAGCAGCAGAACCCCCGGGACAGAAGAGACCCAGTACTTC. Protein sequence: CASSRTPGTEETQYF.

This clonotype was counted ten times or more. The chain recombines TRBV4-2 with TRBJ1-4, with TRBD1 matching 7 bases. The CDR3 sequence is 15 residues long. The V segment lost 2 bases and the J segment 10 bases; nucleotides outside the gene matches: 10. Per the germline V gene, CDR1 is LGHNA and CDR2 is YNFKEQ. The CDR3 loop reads CASSQPQGQEGKLFF. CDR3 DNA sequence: TGTGCCAGCAGCCAACCACAGGGGCAAGAGGGAAAACTGTTTTTT.